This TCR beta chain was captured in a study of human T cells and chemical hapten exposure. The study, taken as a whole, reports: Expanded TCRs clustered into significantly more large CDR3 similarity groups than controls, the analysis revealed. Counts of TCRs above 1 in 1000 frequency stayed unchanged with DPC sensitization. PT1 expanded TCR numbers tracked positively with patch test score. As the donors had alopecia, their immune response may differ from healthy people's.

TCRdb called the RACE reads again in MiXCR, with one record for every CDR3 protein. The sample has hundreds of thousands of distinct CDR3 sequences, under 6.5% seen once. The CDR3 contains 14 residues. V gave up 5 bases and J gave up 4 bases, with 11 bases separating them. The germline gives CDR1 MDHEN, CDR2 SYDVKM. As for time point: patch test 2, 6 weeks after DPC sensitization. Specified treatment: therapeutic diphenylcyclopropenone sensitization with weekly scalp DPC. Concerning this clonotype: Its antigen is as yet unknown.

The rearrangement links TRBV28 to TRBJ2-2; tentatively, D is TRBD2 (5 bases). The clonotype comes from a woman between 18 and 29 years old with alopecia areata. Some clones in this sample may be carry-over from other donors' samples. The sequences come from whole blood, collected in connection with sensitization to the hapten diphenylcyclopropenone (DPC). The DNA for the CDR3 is TGTGCCAGCAGTCCCACTAGGCCCACCGGGGAGCTGTTTTTT. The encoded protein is CASSPTRPTGELFF. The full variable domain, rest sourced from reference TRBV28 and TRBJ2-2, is DVKVTQSSRYLVKRTGEKVFLECVQDMDHENMFWYRQDPGLGLRLIYFSYDVKMKEKGDIPEGYSVSREKKERFSLILESASTNQTSMYLCASSPTRPTGELFFGEGSRLTVL.